These 19 T cell receptor beta chains were all obtained from the same sample, sequenced in a study of blood T cell repertoires in COVID-19. Assay: immunoSEQ multiplex PCR; the TCRdb copy retains only in-frame clones and omits some. The sample lists about 110,000 clones; roughly four fifths were seen once. Input material: peripheral blood. The receptors stem from a man between 65 and 80 years old with active or convalescent COVID-19.

The chain couples TRBV3-1 (or the pseudogene TRBV3-2) to TRBJ2-1; 12 nucleotides line up with TRBD2. With V trimmed by 4 bases and J by 7 bases, 5 bases remained unmatched. Per the germline V gene, CDR1 is LGHDT and CDR2 is YNNKEL (reference sequence). The CDR3 is made up of 15 amino acids. The CDR3 is CASSPTSGRGNEQFF. The CDR3 DNA reads TGTGCCAGCAGCCCGACTAGCGGGAGAGGGAATGAGCAGTTCTTC.

The chain has TRBV11-2 and TRBJ1-2; TRBD1 might be the D (6 bases). Per germline, CDR1 SGHAT and CDR2 FQNNGV. Trimming removed 1 base from V and 4 bases from J, with 13 bases in between. The CDR3 spans 15 residues. CDR3 DNA sequence: TGTGCCAGCAGCTTAGTAGGGGGGGATTTCTATGGCTACACCTTC. It yields the protein CASSLVGGDFYGYTF.

The CDR3 loop is CSASAGRDYNEQFF. The CDR3 DNA reads as TGCAGTGCTAGTGCAGGGCGGGACTACAATGAGCAGTTCTTC. This chain links TRBV20-1 with TRBJ2-1; D possibly corresponds to TRBD2 (6 bases). With 3 bases removed from V and 3 bases from J, the gap between germline ends came to 12 bases. The CDR3 is 14 residues long. Germline V gene data show CDR1 as DFQATT and CDR2 as SNEGSKA (reference sequence).

The rearrangement links TRBV11-2 to TRBJ2-1; 7 nucleotides line up with TRBD2. V shed 4 bases, J shed 9 bases, and the junction held 15 bases outside the gene matches. CDR1 is SGHAT and CDR2 is FQNNGV in the germline V gene. The CDR3 covers 16 residues. In DNA form, the CDR3 reads TGTGCCAGCAGCTACAGTGGAGCGGGGCCGATCGGTGAGCAGTTCTTC. Its translation is CASSYSGAGPIGEQFF.

The chain is built from TRBV2 and TRBJ2-2, with 8 bases matching TRBD2. The germline CDR1 and CDR2 sequences are SNHLY and FYNNEI. This CDR3 region has 14 residues. Trimming at V came to 6 bases and at J to 5 bases, leaving 5 bases not matched to a gene. The CDR3 loop is CASRTSGRTGELFF. In DNA, the CDR3 is TGTGCCAGCAGAACTAGCGGTCGAACCGGGGAGCTGTTTTTT.

V usage is TRBV14 and J usage is TRBJ2-7; possibly TRBD1 for D (6 bases). Trimming left V 4 bases short and J 3 bases short, with 13 bases between. Germline CDR1 reads SGHDN; CDR2 reads FVKESK. CDR3 size: 14 residues. The CDR3 sequence: CASSRQTQGYEQYF. For the CDR3, the DNA is TGTGCCAGCAGCCGGCAGACACAGGGCTACGAGCAGTACTTC. Together with reference TRBV14 and TRBJ2-7, the CDR3 gives the full variable domain: EAGVTQFPSHSVIEKGQTVTLRCDPISGHDNLYWYRRVMGKEIKFLLHFVKESKQDESGMPNNRFLAERTGGTYSTLKVQPAELEDSGVYFCASSRQTQGYEQYFGPGTRLTVT.

The chain employs TRBV13 and TRBJ2-5; 7 bases align to TRBD2. The germline V gene has CDR1 PRHDT and CDR2 FYEKMQ (reference sequence). Trimming took 1 base from V and 2 from J; bases not matched to a gene: 4. This CDR3 has 15 residues. The CDR3 sequence is CASSLVGGLQETQYF. Here the CDR3 DNA reads TGTGCCAGCAGCTTAGTCGGGGGGTTGCAAGAGACCCAGTACTTC.

This clone was counted many times. CDR3: CAWSVSGPDGYTF. CDR3 coding DNA: TGTGCCTGGAGTGTAAGTGGCCCAGATGGCTACACCTTC. The rearrangement joins TRBV30 to TRBJ1-2; D is undetermined. The V gene lost 0 bases and the J gene lost 6 bases, with 11 bases spanning the gap. The CDR3 loop spans 13 amino acids. Germline-derived CDR1 and CDR2 are GTSNPN and SVGIG (reference sequence).

The chain uses TRBV28 and TRBJ2-6, with D hard to call. The CDR3 totals 15 residues. V lost 5 bases and J 0 bases, leaving 8 bases between the germline ends. Germline V gene sequence: CDR1 MDHEN, CDR2 SYDVKM. CDR3 DNA: TGTGCCAGCAGTCCCCCCCGCTCTGGGGCCAACGTCCTGACTTTC. It translates to CASSPPRSGANVLTF.

This clone was seen more than once but under ten times. This sequence joins TRBV7-2 and TRBJ1-4; D not certain. The V and J ends lost 1 base and 4 bases respectively, with 4 bases between them. Germline V lookup: CDR1 SGHTA, CDR2 FQGNSA. The CDR3 is 13 amino acids. The CDR3 coding sequence is TGTGCCAGCAGCTTAGATTATAATGAAAAACTGTTTTTT. This codes for CASSLDYNEKLFF.

This chain joins TRBV28 and TRBJ2-5; tentative D call: TRBD2 (5 bases). The CDR3 spans 14 residues. The ends were cut back, 4 bases at V and 0 bases at J, with 9 bases in the middle. CDR1 is MDHEN and CDR2 is SYDVKM in the germline V gene. The CDR3 bases are TGTGCCAGCAGTTCCTGGCGGGACCAAGAGACCCAGTACTTC. It translates to CASSSWRDQETQYF.

The chain couples TRBV5-6 to TRBJ1-5, with 11 bases aligning to TRBD1. In germline, CDR1 is SGHDT, CDR2 YYEEEE. The CDR3 covers 16 residues. After removal of 4 bases from V and 0 bases from J, the junction contained 3 bases not matched to a gene. DNA for the CDR3: TGTGCCAGCAGCCGTGGGACAGGGGGTAGCAATCAGCCCCAGCATTTT. This encodes CASSRGTGGSNQPQHF. Using reference TRBV5-6 and TRBJ1-5 for the parts outside the CDR3, the full variable domain is DAGVTQSPTHLIKTRGQQVTLRCSPKSGHDTVSWYQQALGQGPQFIFQYYEEEERQRGNFPDRFSGHQFPNYSSELNVNALLLGDSALYLCASSRGTGGSNQPQHFGDGTRLSIL.

The CDR3 DNA is TGTGCCAGCAGTGAGAGACTGAACTATGGCTACACCTTC. This encodes CASSERLNYGYTF. This rearrangement joins TRBV6-1 to TRBJ1-2; D is ambiguous. In germline, CDR1 is MNHNS, CDR2 SASEGT. CDR3 length: 13 amino acids. Deletions cut 3 bases from V and 2 bases from J, with 7 bases between.

This clone occurred a few times. V is TRBV3-1 (or the pseudogene TRBV3-2) and J is TRBJ2-7; 8 bases fit TRBD2. The V gene's germline CDR1 is LGHDT and CDR2 YNNKEL (reference sequence). With V trimmed by 0 bases and J by 4 bases, 5 bases remained unmatched. There are 15 residues in the CDR3. The CDR3: CASSQEAPGGYEQYF. CDR3 coding DNA: TGTGCCAGCAGCCAAGAAGCGCCGGGGGGGTACGAGCAGTACTTC.

CDR3 nucleotide sequence: TGTGCCAGCAGCTCGAGGACCGCTGGCTTACAGGGGGAGCAGTTCTTC. This translates into CASSSRTAGLQGEQFF. The chain couples TRBV4-2 to TRBJ2-1; 7 bases fit TRBD1. The CDR3 covers 16 residues. V was pared by 5 bases and J by 10 bases, with 17 bases of the junction left unmatched. Germline lookup yields CDR1 LGHNA and CDR2 YNFKEQ.

The chain employs TRBV7-9 and TRBJ1-2, with D possibly being TRBD1 (6 bases). The CDR3 is made up of 16 amino acids. The germline gives CDR1 SEHNR, CDR2 FQNEAQ (reference sequence). V lost 10 bases, J lost 2 bases, and 23 bases lay in between. CDR3 sequence (DNA): TGTGCCACCGAAAGTCCCCCTAGGGGGTCCAACTATGGCTACACCTTC. Protein sequence: CATESPPRGSNYGYTF.

The chain couples TRBV7-9 to TRBJ2-3; no clear D gene. With 3 bases removed from V and 4 bases from J, the gap between germline ends came to 5 bases. Germline CDR1 is SEHNR and CDR2 is FQNEAQ (reference sequence). The CDR3 runs 12 residues. The CDR3 nucleotides read TGTGCCAGCAGCTTGCGTTCAGATACGCAGTATTTT. Its protein product is CASSLRSDTQYF.

This chain joins TRBV18 and TRBJ1-1; 8 bases fit TRBD1. V was pared by 2 bases and J by 4 bases, with 9 bases of the junction left unmatched. The CDR3 runs to 16 residues. Germline CDR1 KGHSH, CDR2 LQKENI. CDR3 nucleotide sequence: TGTGCCAGCTCACCAATGCAGGGGGCGAGGTTCACTGAAGCTTTCTTT. Its translation is CASSPMQGARFTEAFF.

V usage is TRBV6-5 and J usage is TRBJ1-4; the match to TRBD1 covers 7 bases. This CDR3 spans 13 amino acids. CDR1 is MNHEY and CDR2 is SVGAGI in the germline V gene. The ends lost 8 bases at V and 3 bases at J; junction bases unmatched: 3. In DNA form, the CDR3 reads TGTGCCAGCGAGGGGGCGGCTAATGAAAAACTGTTTTTT. Translation gives CASEGAANEKLFF.